This T cell receptor (beta chain) was identified in a study of T cell repertoires and HLA-DP antigens. Across the study: Transduced HeLa cells presented HLA-DP to CD4+ T cells. Pre-culture CD4+ samples used about 1,200 ng DNA versus roughly 200 ng for CD137+CD4+ sorts.

Measured with immunoSEQ multiplex PCR; TCRdb has only the in-frame clones, and not every one. The sample yields fewer than 75,000 clones, roughly 77% seen once. CD4+ T cells were isolated untouched, about 98% pure. This clone was seen a single time. What it binds is unknown. Germline CDR1 reads SGHNT; CDR2 reads YYREEE (reference sequence). This CDR3 region has 15 residues. The V gene lost 0 bases and the J gene lost 1 base, with 10 bases spanning the gap. Sequencing was performed on CD4+ T cells from PBMCs. The gene calls are TRBV5-4 and TRBJ1-1; D is uncertain. This TCR was sampled from a man in his fifties or sixties in good health and CMV-seronegative. The CDR3 DNA follows: TGTGCCAGCAGCTTGGATCCGGGGAAGAACACTGAAGCTTTCTTT. Translation gives CASSLDPGKNTEAFF.